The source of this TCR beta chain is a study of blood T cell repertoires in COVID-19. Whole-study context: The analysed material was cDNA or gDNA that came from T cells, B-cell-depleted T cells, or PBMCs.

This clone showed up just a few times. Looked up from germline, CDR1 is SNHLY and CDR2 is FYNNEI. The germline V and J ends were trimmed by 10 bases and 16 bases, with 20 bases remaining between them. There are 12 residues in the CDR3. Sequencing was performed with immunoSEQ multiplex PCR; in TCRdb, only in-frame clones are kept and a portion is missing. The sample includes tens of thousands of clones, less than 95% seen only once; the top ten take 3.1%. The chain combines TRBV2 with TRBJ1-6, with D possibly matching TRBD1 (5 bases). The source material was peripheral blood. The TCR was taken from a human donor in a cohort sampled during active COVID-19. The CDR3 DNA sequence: TGTGCCACTCTGGGGACTAACAAGGGACTCCACTTT. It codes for CATLGTNKGLHF. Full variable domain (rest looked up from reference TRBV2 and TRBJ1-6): EPEVTQTPSHQVTQMGQEVILRCVPISNHLYFYWYRQILGQKVEFLVSFYNNEISEKSEIFDDQFSVERPDGSNFTLKIRSTKLEDSAMYFCATLGTNKGLHFGNGTRLTVT.